A few counts support the clone carrying this T cell receptor beta chain. The CDR3 sequence is 12 residues long. V was shortened by 6 bases and J by 7 bases, with 12 bases between the two germline ends. Per the germline V gene, CDR1 is SEHNR and CDR2 is FQNEAQ (reference sequence). These data belong to a study of identical twins. TCRdb itself ran the 5' RACE reads through MiXCR, one entry per CDR3 protein. The sample carries roughly 690,000 distinct CDR3 sequences, 21% recorded once. These sequences were also reported in another study, on T cells expressing NK-cell markers. From that paper: Source material for TCR beta repertoires consisted of sorted CD3+CD56+NKG2C+, CD3+CD56+NKG2C- and CD3+CD56-NKG2C+ T cells.

The source of this sequence is a woman younger than 35 in good health. This sequence joins TRBV7-9 and TRBJ2-5; a possible D gene is TRBD1 (6 bases). The sequencing sample was made of PBMCs. The CDR3 region has the DNA TGTGCCAGCAGGACCGCAGGGGTGACCCAGTACTTC. As protein: CASRTAGVTQYF.